This T cell receptor (beta chain) was sequenced in a study of shared clonotypes between healthy human individuals. At the level of the study: Three CD4 naive, three CD4 memory, two CD8 naive and one CD8 memory plate were used per donor.

The CDR3 covers 11 residues. Germline V gives CDR1 SGDLS, CDR2 YYNGEE. J was trimmed by 4 bases and V by 7 bases; bases with no gene match: 2. In its sample, this clone was seen once. Measured with immunoSEQ multiplex PCR; TCRdb has only the in-frame clones, and not every one. Among 2 million to 2.5 million clones listed, under 97% were seen once. The sequence derives from a young man in good health. This chain links TRBV9 with TRBJ2-7; 7 nucleotides line up with TRBD1. Sequenced: naive CD4+ T cells sorted from blood. Subset denoted: CD45RA+ positively selected. CDR3: CASSTGYEQYF. The DNA for the CDR3 is TGTGCCAGCTCGACAGGGTACGAGCAGTACTTC. Complete variable domain (other parts from reference TRBV9 and TRBJ2-7): DSGVTQTPKHLITATGQRVTLRCSPRSGDLSVYWYQQSLDQGLQFLIQYYNGEERAKGNILERFSAQQFPDLHSELNLSSLELGDSALYFCASSTGYEQYFGPGTRLTVT.